The 12 T cell receptor beta chains in this list originate from one sample, sequenced in a study of CXCR3-negative and CXCR3-positive naive CD8 T cells. 5' RACE that incorporated UMI labels was used to prepare the TRB cDNA libraries. TCRdb reprocessed the 5' RACE reads and reports one entry per CDR3 protein, with no DNA. The sample table sets out 38,000 or so distinct CDR3 sequences. The sequencing input was memory CD8+ T cells from blood. All receptors derive from a human donor in good health. Some clones in this sample may be carry-over from other donors' samples.

J is TRBJ2-3 and V is TRBV18; with no DNA, the TCRdb D assignment of TRBD2 cannot be verified. The germline CDR1 and CDR2 sequences are KGHSH and LQKENI. CDR3 size: 14 residues. CDR3 in amino acids: CASSPKGGTDTQYF.

The rearrangement joins TRBV7-9 to TRBJ2-5. From germline, CDR1 is SEHNR and CDR2 FQNEAQ (reference sequence). The CDR3 covers 12 residues. The CDR3 loop is CASAQIQETQYF.

The CDR3 sequence: CASNIYNRASYNEQFF. The chain carries TRBV5-1 and TRBJ2-1; lacking DNA, the TRBD1 call made by TCRdb goes unchecked. The CDR3 totals 16 residues. CDR1 is SGHRS and CDR2 is YFSETQ in the germline V gene. Together with reference TRBV5-1 and TRBJ2-1, the CDR3 gives the full variable domain: KAGVTQTPRYLIKTRGQQVTLSCSPISGHRSVSWYQQTPGQGLQFLFEYFSETQRNKGNFPGRFSGRQFSNSRSEMNVSTLELGDSALYLCASNIYNRASYNEQFFGPGTRLTVL.

This chain uses TRBV29-1 with TRBJ2-7; TCRdb calls TRBD1, which cannot be checked without DNA. Germline-derived CDR1 and CDR2 are SQVTM and ANQGSEA. This CDR3 has 13 amino acids. CDR3 protein: CSVRGKVSYEQYF.

The rearrangement links TRBV6-4 to TRBJ2-3; TCRdb proposes TRBD1, but this gene call is untestable without DNA. This CDR3 spans 16 amino acids. Germline V CDR1 and CDR2: MRHNA, SNTAGT. CDR3 sequence: CASSDSLGGGADTQYF.

This CDR3 is CSAGQDQRGDTEAFF. The rearrangement joins TRBV20-1 to TRBJ1-1; lacking DNA, the TRBD1 call made by TCRdb goes unchecked. This CDR3 contains 15 residues. Per the germline V gene, CDR1 is DFQATT and CDR2 is SNEGSKA (reference sequence).

The chain is built from TRBV9 and TRBJ2-7; there is no DNA to check the TCRdb D call of TRBD1. This CDR3 comprises 13 residues. Per the germline V gene, CDR1 is SGDLS and CDR2 is YYNGEE. CDR3 region: CASSPWGDHEQYF.

The V call is TRBV29-1, the J call TRBJ2-6. Germline V CDR1 and CDR2: SQVTM, ANQGSEA. There are 13 residues in the CDR3. The CDR3 reads CSVERVGANVLTF.

The chain employs TRBV29-1 and TRBJ1-2; TCRdb outputs TRBD1, but without DNA this stays unchecked. Germline CDR1 SQVTM, CDR2 ANQGSEA. The CDR3 spans 15 residues. This CDR3 reads CSVEDRQTSNYGYTF. Filled out from reference TRBV29-1 and TRBJ1-2, the complete variable domain reads SAVISQKPSRDICQRGTSLTIQCQVDSQVTMMFWYRQQPGQSLTLIATANQGSEATYESGFVIDKFPISRPNLTFSTLTVSNMSPEDSSIYLCSVEDRQTSNYGYTFGSGTRLTVV.

The chain has TRBV21-1 and TRBJ2-1; with no DNA, the TCRdb D assignment of TRBD2 cannot be verified. TRBV21-1 is a pseudogene. This CDR3 contains 14 residues. The CDR3 spells CASSLPGLFNEQFF.

The rearrangement uses TRBV4-3 and TRBJ2-1; TCRdb calls TRBD1, which cannot be checked without DNA. Germline values: CDR1 LGHNA, CDR2 YSLEER. The CDR3 covers 17 residues. CDR3 sequence: CASSQHLLSGTDNEQFF.

The J gene is TRBJ2-7, the V gene TRBV7-9; TCRdb gives TRBD1 as the D gene, but with no DNA this cannot be confirmed. The CDR3 has 18 amino acids. In germline, CDR1 is SEHNR, CDR2 FQNEAQ (reference sequence). The CDR3 sequence is CASSPTRGAPAVRNEQYF. Filled out from reference TRBV7-9 and TRBJ2-7, the complete variable domain reads DTGVSQNPRHKITKRGQNVTFRCDPISEHNRLYWYRQTLGQGPEFLTYFQNEAQLEKSRLLSDRFSAERPKGSFSTLEIQRTEQGDSAMYLCASSPTRGAPAVRNEQYFGPGTRLTVT.